A single sample is the source of the 30 T cell receptor beta chains below, sequenced in a study of neurological immune-mediated disorders. Documented time point: technical triplicate 2. TCRdb called the 5' RACE reads again in MiXCR, with one record for every CDR3 protein. Seen here are more than 30,000 distinct CDR3 sequences, approximately 12% observed once, and the top ten hold more than 4.5%. Input material: CD4+ T cells from blood. These receptors all stem from a female donor with HTLV-1-associated myelopathy (HAM/TSP).

This clonotype was counted at least ten times. V gene TRBV6-5 combines with J gene TRBJ2-7; D unresolved. The CDR3 is made up of 14 amino acids. Deletions cut 5 bases from V and 1 base from J, with 12 bases between. Per the germline V gene, CDR1 is MNHEY and CDR2 is SVGAGI. In nucleotides, the CDR3 is TGTGCCAGCAGTCCCACCGGCGGTTCCTACGAGCAGTACTTC. Its translation is CASSPTGGSYEQYF.

The table lists this clonotype with many counts. This sequence joins TRBV6-6 and TRBJ2-2; D assignment may be TRBD1 or TRBD2 (5 bases each). Germline V gene data show CDR1 as MNHNY and CDR2 as SVGAGI (reference sequence). V lost 7 bases, J lost 6 bases, and 21 bases lay in between. This CDR3 comprises 16 residues. The CDR3 spells CASTETGTGRSGELFF. CDR3 nucleotides: TGTGCCAGCACCGAAACCGGGACGGGGAGATCCGGGGAGCTGTTTTTT.

This clonotype was seen many times. The genes are TRBV28 and TRBJ2-3; TRBD1 aligns across 7 bases. Per the germline V gene, CDR1 is MDHEN and CDR2 is SYDVKM. V was pared by 8 bases and J by 1 base, with 0 bases of the junction left unmatched. There are 12 residues in the CDR3. The CDR3 here is CASGQGTDTQYF. As DNA, the CDR3 is TGTGCCAGCGGACAGGGCACAGATACGCAGTATTTT.

In its sample, this clonotype was seen many times. This sequence joins TRBV15 and TRBJ2-4; perhaps D is TRBD1 or TRBD2 (5 bases each). V shed 3 bases and J shed 8 bases, with 11 bases lying between them. From germline, CDR1 is LNHNV and CDR2 YYDKDF (reference sequence). There are 13 residues in the CDR3. CDR3 sequence reads: CATSRDKEDIQYF. The CDR3 region has the DNA TGTGCCACCAGCAGGGACAAGGAGGACATTCAGTACTTC.

This clonotype has ten or more counts. This chain connects TRBV5-1 to TRBJ2-3; D uncertain. The germline CDR1 and CDR2 sequences are SGHRS and YFSETQ. Deletions cut 0 bases from V and 1 base from J, with 3 bases between. The CDR3 extends over 13 amino acids. The CDR3 sequence is CASSLVGTDTQYF. As DNA, the CDR3 is TGCGCCAGCAGCTTGGTTGGCACAGATACGCAGTATTTT.

The chain combines TRBV5-1 with TRBJ2-3, with D perhaps being TRBD1 or TRBD2 (6 bases each). V was shortened by 4 bases and J by 1 base, with 16 bases between the two germline ends. This CDR3 is 16 amino acids long. Germline V gene lookup returns CDR1 SGHRS and CDR2 YFSETQ. The CDR3 region is CASSTTGGPGTDTQYF. DNA of the CDR3: TGCGCCAGCAGCACCACTGGGGGGCCCGGCACAGATACGCAGTATTTT.

The rearrangement joins TRBV7-6 to TRBJ2-3; TRBD2 matches at 9 bases. J was trimmed by 5 bases and V by 1 base; bases with no gene match: 7. The germline CDR1 and CDR2 sequences are SGHVS and FNYEAQ. This CDR3 spans 16 amino acids. This CDR3 reads CASSLGPTSGGDTQYF. CDR3 in DNA: TGTGCCAGCAGCTTAGGACCGACTAGCGGAGGAGATACGCAGTATTTT.

The gene calls are TRBV7-9 and TRBJ1-1; D gene ambiguous. Between the trimmed V and J ends, which lost 2 bases and 5 bases, there was a span of 3 bases. The CDR3 runs to 11 residues. Looked up from germline, CDR1 is SEHNR and CDR2 is FQNEAQ (reference sequence). The CDR3 region is CASSLITEAFF. For the CDR3, the DNA is TGTGCCAGCAGCTTAATAACTGAAGCTTTCTTT.

The chain uses TRBV7-9 and TRBJ2-2, with a weak D call TRBD1 (5 bases). Germline lookup yields CDR1 SEHNR and CDR2 FQNEAQ (reference sequence). Trimming stripped 1 base from V and 10 bases from J, with 19 bases between. The CDR3 spans 16 residues. CDR3 loop: CASSLEGRASSVELFF. CDR3 nucleotides: TGTGCCAGCAGCTTAGAAGGCAGGGCTAGTTCCGTGGAGCTGTTTTTT.

The table lists this clonotype with many counts. This chain joins TRBV5-1 and TRBJ2-2; D uncertain. Trimming cost V 2 bases and J 7 bases, with 6 bases left between them. CDR1 is SGHRS and CDR2 is YFSETQ in the germline V gene. CDR3 length equals 12 residues. The CDR3 sequence is CASSFVGGELFF. In DNA form, the CDR3 reads TGCGCCAGCAGCTTCGTGGGCGGGGAGCTGTTTTTT.

This clonotype was counted ten times or more. The rearrangement joins TRBV29-1 to TRBJ2-2; D may be TRBD1 (5 bases). The germline V gene has CDR1 SQVTM and CDR2 ANQGSEA. This CDR3 has 12 residues. V lost 7 bases to trimming and J lost 4 bases, with 10 bases between them. CDR3 sequence (DNA): TGCAGCGGGTACACAGGCACCGGGGAGCTGTTTTTT. Protein product: CSGYTGTGELFF.

Ten or more counts support this clonotype. The J gene is TRBJ2-7, the V gene TRBV10-3; 8 nucleotides match TRBD1. The ends lost 6 bases at V and 5 bases at J; junction bases unmatched: 9. CDR3 length: 14 amino acids. Per the germline V gene, CDR1 is ENHRY and CDR2 is SYGVKD. The CDR3 here is CAIRMDRADHEQYF. As DNA, the CDR3 is TGTGCCATCAGAATGGACAGGGCGGACCACGAGCAGTACTTC.

This clonotype was detected many times. The rearrangement uses TRBV18 and TRBJ1-1, with D unclear. V was cut by 3 bases and J by 4 bases, with 15 bases left in between. Germline CDR1 reads KGHSH; CDR2 reads LQKENI. The CDR3 extends over 15 amino acids. The CDR3 coding sequence is TGTGCCAGCTCACCGGATCCCCAGTTGGGCACTGAAGCTTTCTTT. It encodes CASSPDPQLGTEAFF.

The sample holds many counts of this clonotype. V is TRBV7-6 and J is TRBJ2-7, with 7 nucleotides matching TRBD1. This CDR3 is 13 amino acids long. Germline-derived CDR1 and CDR2 are SGHVS and FNYEAQ. Germline trimming cut 5 bases from V and 6 bases from J; bases unmatched to any gene: 7. The CDR3, as DNA: TGTGCCAGCAGCCTCAGACAGGGATCCGAGCAGTACTTC. This translates into CASSLRQGSEQYF.

This clonotype was recorded many times. The chain uses TRBV6-6 and TRBJ2-7; D unresolved. Germline V gene lookup returns CDR1 MNHNY and CDR2 SVGAGI (reference sequence). This CDR3 contains 15 residues. Deletions cut 0 bases from V and 2 bases from J, with 11 bases between. CDR3 amino acids: CASSYSSFATYEQYF. The DNA for the CDR3 is TGTGCCAGCAGTTACTCGTCATTCGCTACCTACGAGCAGTACTTC.

This clonotype was found many times. This rearrangement joins TRBV15 to TRBJ1-6; a possible D gene is TRBD1 (6 bases). With 6 bases removed from V and 6 bases from J, the gap between germline ends came to 18 bases. The CDR3 length is 16 residues. Germline V gene sequence: CDR1 LNHNV, CDR2 YYDKDF (reference sequence). CDR3 DNA sequence: TGTGCCACCAGTCTGGGCGCCAGGGGAGTTAATTCACCCCTCCACTTT. This sequence encodes CATSLGARGVNSPLHF.

This clonotype was recorded at least ten times. The chain couples TRBV29-1 to TRBJ2-5; 9 nucleotides line up with TRBD1. Germline V gene data show CDR1 as SQVTM and CDR2 as ANQGSEA. V gave up 6 bases and J gave up 5 bases; unmatched junction bases: 10. The CDR3 extends over 14 amino acids. The CDR3 DNA reads TGCAGCGTCGGAACAGGGGGCTCTGGGGAGACCCAGTACTTC. This gives the protein CSVGTGGSGETQYF.

At least ten counts were recorded for this clonotype. J is TRBJ2-7 and V is TRBV5-5; maybe TRBD1 (7 bases). The CDR3 totals 15 residues. In germline, CDR1 is SGHKS, CDR2 YYEKEE (reference sequence). Trimming cost V 4 bases and J 6 bases, with 20 bases left between them. DNA for the CDR3: TGTGCCAGCAGCCCGGGGGACAGTCTGAGAGTCGAGCAGTACTTC. Translation gives CASSPGDSLRVEQYF.

This clonotype was counted ten times or more. The CDR3 DNA reads as TGTGCCAGCAGTTCCTCGACTAGCGGGGGCACAGATACGCAGTATTTT. Translation gives CASSSSTSGGTDTQYF. The J gene is TRBJ2-3, the V gene TRBV12-3 or TRBV12-4; TRBD2 matches 11 bases. J lost 1 base, V lost 4 bases, and 4 bases had no gene match. CDR3 length: 16 amino acids.

This clonotype came up many times. The V gene is TRBV12-3 or TRBV12-4, the J gene TRBJ2-2; 8 nucleotides line up with TRBD2. This CDR3 has 19 amino acids. The trim removed 5 bases at V and 3 bases at J, leaving 17 bases unmatched. CDR3 sequence reads: CASSRKRESSHWYTGELFF. DNA of the CDR3: TGTGCCAGCAGTCGCAAGCGGGAGTCCTCCCACTGGTACACCGGGGAGCTGTTTTTT.

This clonotype was picked up many times. V is TRBV10-3 and J is TRBJ1-1, with 8 bases matching TRBD1. This CDR3 is 13 amino acids long. Trimming removed 6 bases from V and 6 bases from J; junction bases left unmatched: 6. CDR1 is ENHRY, CDR2 SYGVKD, per germline. The CDR3 loop is CAISMDREAEAFF. CDR3 DNA sequence: TGTGCCATCAGCATGGACAGGGAAGCTGAAGCTTTCTTT.

There are many counts of this clonotype. This sequence may be a read error, since a much larger clone differs from it by one base. The V gene is TRBV5-1, the J gene TRBJ2-5, with D uncertain. CDR3 length: 14 amino acids. Germline values: CDR1 SGHRS, CDR2 YFSETQ. The CDR3 loop reads CTSSLGVTQETQYF. The CDR3 DNA reads TGCACCAGCAGCTTAGGAGTAACTCAAGAGACCCAGTACTTC.

This clonotype came up many times. The genes are TRBV9 and TRBJ1-3; D not resolved. Germline values: CDR1 SGDLS, CDR2 YYNGEE. V was cut by 6 bases and J by 0 bases, with 10 bases left in between. The CDR3 loop spans 14 amino acids. The CDR3: CASTPDHSGNTIYF. In nucleotides, the CDR3 is TGTGCCAGCACCCCGGACCACTCTGGAAACACCATATATTTT.

This clonotype showed up many times. V usage is TRBV12-3 or TRBV12-4 and J usage is TRBJ2-2; TRBD2 matches 11 bases. V lost 6 bases and J lost 6; bases outside the gene matches: 9. The CDR3 runs 16 residues. The CDR3 here is CASSRPLAGGAGELFF. The CDR3 nucleotides read TGTGCCAGCAGCCGACCCCTAGCGGGAGGTGCCGGGGAGCTGTTTTTT.

This clonotype was recorded many times. This chain uses TRBV5-1 with TRBJ2-5; D perhaps matches TRBD2 (6 bases). This CDR3 has 15 amino acids. Per the germline V gene, CDR1 is SGHRS and CDR2 is YFSETQ. Trimming left V 6 bases short and J 5 bases short, with 20 bases between. CDR3 DNA: TGCGCCAGCACGACGAGCGGAACTGGAGGGGAGACCCAGTACTTC. This codes for CASTTSGTGGETQYF.

This rearrangement joins TRBV20-1 to TRBJ2-5; 12 nucleotides align to TRBD2. The CDR3 spans 15 residues. From germline, CDR1 is DFQATT and CDR2 SNEGSKA (reference sequence). V trimming: 4 bases; J trimming: 7 bases; junction bases outside the gene matches: 10. In nucleotides, the CDR3 is TGCAGTGCTACGAACCTACCGGGACTAGCGGGGACCCAGTACTTC. It yields the protein CSATNLPGLAGTQYF.

This clonotype was recorded at least ten times. The rearrangement joins TRBV27 to TRBJ2-7; D is possibly TRBD2 (6 bases). Trimming shortened V by 0 bases and J by 1 base, and 10 bases separated the two germline ends. CDR1 and CDR2 (germline): MNHEY, SMNVEV (reference sequence). The CDR3 contains 15 residues. DNA of the CDR3: TGTGCCAGCAGTTTATCGTGGGGAGGATCCTACGAGCAGTACTTC. Protein sequence: CASSLSWGGSYEQYF.

This clonotype showed up many times. CDR3 sequence (DNA): TGTGCCAGCAGTTACCTGGGACAGAGACCCTACGAGCAGTACTTC. Protein product: CASSYLGQRPYEQYF. The chain recombines TRBV6-6 with TRBJ2-7; 7 bases are shared with TRBD1. The CDR3 is 15 amino acids. The germline gives CDR1 MNHNY, CDR2 SVGAGI (reference sequence). After removal of 2 bases from V and 2 bases from J, the junction contained 6 bases not matched to a gene.

Ten or more counts support this clonotype. At one end, the junction sequence differs from germline, possibly due to a read error. The chain recombines TRBV7-7 with TRBJ1-1; D gene unclear. CDR3 length: 13 residues. Germline-derived CDR1 and CDR2 are SSHAT and FNYEAQ (reference sequence). In nucleotides, the CDR3 is TGTGCTAGCAGCTTTTCCCCCAACACTGAAGCTTTCTTT. Its protein product is CASSFSPNTEAFF.

This clonotype is deemed medium-sized. This chain uses TRBV20-1 with TRBJ2-7; D gene unclear. V dropped 2 bases and J dropped 7 bases, with 15 bases sitting between them. The CDR3 is 13 residues long. Germline values: CDR1 DFQATT, CDR2 SNEGSKA (reference sequence). The CDR3 loop reads CSARRLAYGEQYF. Written as DNA, the CDR3 is TGCAGTGCTAGACGACTGGCTTATGGGGAGCAGTACTTC.